Listed here are 17 T cell receptor beta chains from one sample, sequenced in a study of cytomegalovirus exposure and HLA in healthy donors. A multiplex PCR was run with 60 Vbeta primers and 13 Jbeta primers. Generated by immunoSEQ multiplex PCR, the TCRdb table keeps only in-frame clones and is missing some. The sample data list fewer than 100,000 clones. The sample consisted of PBMCs. Receptors were obtained from a woman aged 60 to 75 in good health and CMV-seronegative.

V and J are TRBV5-5 and TRBJ1-5; 9 positions match TRBD1. The CDR3 is made up of 17 amino acids. CDR1 and CDR2 (germline): SGHKS, YYEKEE (reference sequence). J lost 6 bases, V lost 0 bases, and 10 bases had no gene match. The CDR3 DNA follows: TGTGCCAGCAGCTTGGGGACAGGGGTGTGGGACAGTCAGCCCCAGCATTTT. Encoded protein: CASSLGTGVWDSQPQHF.

This chain connects TRBV7-2 to TRBJ2-7; TRBD2 matches at 11 bases. Trimming at V came to 5 bases and at J to 12 bases, leaving 15 bases not matched to a gene. CDR1 and CDR2 from the germline V gene are SGHTA and FQGNSA. This CDR3 has 15 amino acids. The CDR3 loop reads CASSTTGLAAGGWYF. CDR3 bases: TGTGCCAGCAGCACGACGGGACTAGCGGCTGGGGGGTGGTACTTC. The full variable domain, in which reference TRBV7-2 and TRBJ2-7 provide the parts outside the CDR3, is GAGVSQSPSNKVTEKGKDVELRCDPISGHTALYWYRQSLGQGLEFLIYFQGNSAPDKSGLPSDRFSAERTGGSVSTLTIQRTQQEDSAVYLCASSTTGLAAGGWYFGPGTRLTVT.

The chain uses TRBV27 and TRBJ1-5, with D unclear. The CDR3 has 14 amino acids. V lost 2 bases and J 8 bases, leaving 13 bases between the germline ends. Germline values: CDR1 MNHEY, CDR2 SMNVEV (reference sequence). In DNA form, the CDR3 reads TGTGCCAGCAGTTTACTCCCCGAGGTTGAGCCCCAGCATTTT. Protein: CASSLLPEVEPQHF.

The rearrangement uses TRBV7-3 and TRBJ2-2; 9 bases map to TRBD2. Germline V gives CDR1 SGHTA, CDR2 FQGTGA. The J segment lost 3 bases and the V segment lost 0 bases, leaving 5 bases of the junction unmatched. CDR3 length: 17 amino acids. CDR3 protein: CASSLTPIAGDTGELFF. CDR3 sequence (DNA): TGTGCCAGCAGCTTAACCCCAATAGCGGGAGACACCGGGGAGCTGTTTTTT.

V usage is TRBV5-4 and J usage is TRBJ1-1; D is undetermined. Germline CDR1 reads SGHNT; CDR2 reads YYREEE (reference sequence). This CDR3 is built from 14 residues. Between the trimmed V and J ends, which lost 0 bases and 0 bases, there was a span of 6 bases. CDR3 sequence (DNA): TGTGCCAGCAGCTTGGGCGGTATGAACACTGAAGCTTTCTTT. Amino acids: CASSLGGMNTEAFF.

The chain carries TRBV5-1 and TRBJ2-5; 10 bases align to TRBD2. Germline V gene data show CDR1 as SGHRS and CDR2 as YFSETQ. V shed 2 bases, J shed 4 bases, and the junction held 11 bases outside the gene matches. This CDR3 is 17 amino acids long. The CDR3 DNA reads as TGCGCCAGCAGCTTAAACAGCGGGAGGGCCCTCGGAGAGACCCAGTACTTC. This sequence encodes CASSLNSGRALGETQYF.

V is TRBV7-3 and J is TRBJ2-5; weak D call: TRBD2 (5 bases). There are 16 residues in the CDR3. Looked up from germline, CDR1 is SGHTA and CDR2 is FQGTGA. V was pared by 1 base and J by 5 bases, with 17 bases between. CDR3 sequence reads: CASSLNPDGRGETQYF. The CDR3 DNA sequence: TGTGCCAGCAGCTTAAACCCCGACGGGCGCGGGGAGACCCAGTACTTC. The entire variable domain, with the rest obtained from reference TRBV7-3 and TRBJ2-5, is as follows: GAGVSQTPSNKVTEKGKYVELRCDPISGHTALYWYRQSLGQGPEFLIYFQGTGAADDSGLPNDRFFAVRPEGSVSTLKIQRTERGDSAVYLCASSLNPDGRGETQYFGPGTRLLVL.

The genes are TRBV11-2 and TRBJ2-1, with TRBD2 matching over 9 bases. The CDR3 has 17 amino acids. Germline CDR1 reads SGHAT; CDR2 reads FQNNGV. Trimming took 0 bases from V and 7 from J; bases not matched to a gene: 10. In DNA, the CDR3 is TGTGCCAGCAGCTTAGATCGGGGTAGCGGGAGAGGGAATGAGCAGTTCTTC. This gives the protein CASSLDRGSGRGNEQFF.

The CDR3 is CASKTSVSTDTQYF. The CDR3 nucleotides read TGTGCCAGCAAGACTAGCGTTAGCACAGATACGCAGTATTTT. The chain employs TRBV28 and TRBJ2-3; the match to TRBD2 covers 8 bases. The CDR3 consists of 14 residues. Germline V gives CDR1 MDHEN, CDR2 SYDVKM. Losses at the gene ends were 7 bases for V and 0 bases for J; bases not matched to a gene: 3.

The chain joins TRBV5-4 to TRBJ2-7; 10 bases are shared with TRBD1. After removal of 4 bases from V and 6 bases from J, the junction contained 7 bases not matched to a gene. The CDR3 covers 14 residues. Germline CDR1 is SGHNT and CDR2 is YYREEE (reference sequence). The CDR3, as DNA: TGTGCCAGCAGCCCTAGACAGGGGGCCGCCGAGCAGTACTTC. It codes for CASSPRQGAAEQYF.

CDR3 in amino acids: CASSIGEFQETQYF. As DNA, the CDR3 is TGTGCCAGTAGTATAGGAGAATTCCAAGAGACCCAGTACTTC. The chain uses TRBV19 and TRBJ2-5; D unresolved. Between the trimmed V and J ends, which lost 1 base and 1 base, there was a span of 7 bases. Germline V lookup: CDR1 LNHDA, CDR2 SQIVND (reference sequence). CDR3 length: 14 amino acids.

V gene TRBV10-1 combines with J gene TRBJ2-5, with TRBD2 matching 14 bases. The CDR3 is 17 residues long. V lost 0 bases, J lost 2 bases, and 2 bases stayed unmatched. Germline CDR1 is WNHNN and CDR2 is SYGVQD (reference sequence). The CDR3 loop reads CASSESGTSGGQETQYF. The CDR3 nucleotides read TGCGCCAGCAGTGAGTCGGGGACTAGCGGGGGTCAAGAGACCCAGTACTTC.

The chain uses TRBV5-1 and TRBJ2-3; perhaps TRBD1 as D (5 bases). The V end lost 4 bases, the J end lost 2 bases, and 11 bases lay between the germline ends. CDR1 is SGHRS and CDR2 is YFSETQ in the germline V gene. The length of the CDR3 is 14 residues. CDR3 loop: CASSPTAITDTQYF. CDR3 nucleotide sequence: TGCGCCAGCAGCCCGACAGCGATCACAGATACGCAGTATTTT.

The chain links TRBV14 to TRBJ1-2; perhaps TRBD1 as D (6 bases). The V gene's germline CDR1 is SGHDN and CDR2 FVKESK. The CDR3 is 18 amino acids. Trimming removed 1 base at V and 0 bases at J, with 18 bases between. CDR3 bases: TGTGCCAGCAGCCAAGGGGGGACCCGGGGACAAGCTAACTATGGCTACACCTTC. Residues: CASSQGGTRGQANYGYTF.

Worth noting for this clone: The sample has other DNA sequences that encode this CDR3 too. The genes are TRBV6-5 and TRBJ2-7; maybe TRBD1 (5 bases). This CDR3 is built from 14 residues. Germline loops: CDR1 MNHEY, CDR2 SVGAGI. V was pared by 6 bases and J by 2 bases, with 14 bases between. Here the CDR3 DNA reads TGTGCCAGCAGGCTTGAAAGGGGTACCTACGAGCAGTACTTC. This gives the protein CASRLERGTYEQYF.

This sequence joins TRBV7-6 and TRBJ1-5; D might be TRBD1 (5 bases). This CDR3 region has 13 residues. Between the trimmed V and J ends, which lost 2 bases and 5 bases, there was a span of 7 bases. Looked up from germline, CDR1 is SGHVS and CDR2 is FNYEAQ. The CDR3 sequence is CASSLQTDQPQHF. The CDR3 nucleotides read TGTGCCAGCAGCTTACAGACAGATCAGCCCCAGCATTTT.

The chain joins TRBV29-1 to TRBJ2-3; the match to TRBD2 covers 8 bases. Germline lookup yields CDR1 SQVTM and CDR2 ANQGSEA. CDR3 length: 15 residues. J was trimmed by 1 base and V by 6 bases; bases with no gene match: 9. The CDR3 nucleotides read TGCAGCGTCGTAGCGGGGTCGTCAGGCACAGATACGCAGTATTTT. It is translated as CSVVAGSSGTDTQYF.